Presented here are 12 T cell receptor beta chains from one specimen sequenced in a study of blood T cell repertoires in COVID-19. Sequencing was performed with immunoSEQ multiplex PCR; in TCRdb, only in-frame clones are kept and a portion is missing. The data contain some 50,000 clones, about nine tenths of them seen just once; the ten biggest clones take up more than 4%. The sample taken for sequencing was peripheral blood. Receptor source: a human donor in a cohort sampled during active COVID-19.

The chain links TRBV5-1 to TRBJ2-1; TRBD2 matches at 9 bases. The CDR3 spans 20 residues. CDR1 is SGHRS, CDR2 YFSETQ, per germline. The V gene end was trimmed by 3 bases and the J gene end by 7 bases; junction bases not matched to a gene: 23. The CDR3 here is CASSSGPVILAGVTMNEQFF. CDR3 nucleotides: TGCGCCAGCAGCTCCGGGCCGGTGATCTTAGCGGGAGTTACCATGAATGAGCAGTTCTTC.

This sequence joins TRBV10-3 and TRBJ2-7; 7 bases are shared with TRBD2. The CDR3 has 15 amino acids. Germline-derived CDR1 and CDR2 are ENHRY and SYGVKD. J was trimmed by 2 bases and V by 3 bases; bases with no gene match: 7. The CDR3 sequence: CAISDVSGNPYEQYF. CDR3 DNA sequence: TGTGCCATCAGTGACGTCAGCGGGAACCCCTACGAGCAGTACTTC.

In its sample, this clone was seen a few times. The gene calls are TRBV5-1 and TRBJ2-7; maybe TRBD1 (5 bases). The CDR3 length is 14 residues. Trimming left V 0 bases short and J 4 bases short, with 11 bases between. Germline V gene sequence: CDR1 SGHRS, CDR2 YFSETQ. In DNA, the CDR3 is TGCGCCAGCAGCTTGGCCGACAGACGTTACGAGCAGTACTTC. It specifies CASSLADRRYEQYF.

V gene TRBV5-1 combines with J gene TRBJ2-7; 10 nucleotides align to TRBD1. In germline, CDR1 is SGHRS, CDR2 YFSETQ. J was trimmed by 2 bases and V by 4 bases; bases with no gene match: 6. The length of the CDR3 is 15 residues. The CDR3, as DNA: TGCGCCAGCAGCCAGGGACAGGGGATTACCTACGAGCAGTACTTC. This translates into CASSQGQGITYEQYF. Supplemented by reference TRBV5-1 and TRBJ2-7, the full variable domain reads KAGVTQTPRYLIKTRGQQVTLSCSPISGHRSVSWYQQTPGQGLQFLFEYFSETQRNKGNFPGRFSGRQFSNSRSEMNVSTLELGDSALYLCASSQGQGITYEQYFGPGTRLTVT.

Only a few counts were recorded for this clone. The rearrangement joins TRBV18 to TRBJ2-7; tentative D call: TRBD2 (6 bases). CDR3 size: 14 residues. V was clipped by 2 bases and J by 1 base, with 9 bases between them. Germline V CDR1 and CDR2: KGHSH, LQKENI. The CDR3 loop is CASSPTSQSYEQYF. The CDR3 DNA reads as TGTGCCAGCTCACCAACTAGCCAATCCTACGAGCAGTACTTC.

The chain has TRBV18 and TRBJ2-1; D perhaps matches TRBD1 (6 bases). V lost 4 bases and J lost 10, with 8 bases in between. Germline CDR1 and CDR2: KGHSH and LQKENI. This CDR3 comprises 11 residues. CDR3 in amino acids: CASSQDREQFF. CDR3 in DNA: TGTGCCAGCTCACAAGACAGGGAGCAGTTCTTC.

This clone was counted a few times. This chain joins TRBV11-2 and TRBJ1-6; 10 bases fit TRBD1. With V trimmed by 5 bases and J by 7 bases, 11 bases remained unmatched. CDR1 is SGHAT, CDR2 FQNNGV, per germline. The CDR3 is made up of 17 amino acids. CDR3 in amino acids: CASSLAPPGQGNSPLHF. In DNA, the CDR3 is TGTGCCAGCAGCCTAGCGCCCCCGGGACAGGGGAATTCACCCCTCCACTTT.

The chain recombines TRBV6-2 or TRBV6-3 with TRBJ1-5; D may be TRBD1 (5 bases). V lost 2 bases to trimming and J lost 6 bases, with 8 bases between them. CDR1 and CDR2 from the germline V gene are MNHEY and SVGEGT. The CDR3 loop spans 13 amino acids. Here the CDR3 DNA reads TGTGCCAGCAGTTACGACAGAGCTCAGCCCCAGCATTTT. Its translation is CASSYDRAQPQHF.

The chain links TRBV28 to TRBJ2-7, with D perhaps TRBD2 (6 bases). Trimming cost V 4 bases and J 0 bases, with 16 bases left between them. This CDR3 has 16 amino acids. The germline V gene has CDR1 MDHEN and CDR2 SYDVKM. CDR3 coding DNA: TGTGCCAGCAGTTCCCCGGGACTCGAAAGCTCCTACGAGCAGTACTTC. The encoded protein is CASSSPGLESSYEQYF.

Only one count was recorded for this clone. This chain uses TRBV23-1 with TRBJ2-1; TRBD1 aligns across 12 bases. TRBV23-1 is an open reading frame, and its role is uncertain. This CDR3 has 16 amino acids. V gave up 6 bases and J gave up 0 bases; unmatched junction bases: 3. CDR3 sequence: CASRGTGGFSYNEQFF. The CDR3 DNA is TGCGCCAGCAGAGGGACAGGGGGCTTCTCCTACAATGAGCAGTTCTTC.

The rearrangement uses TRBV11-2 and TRBJ2-2, with D tentatively TRBD1 (6 bases). V dropped 7 bases and J dropped 6 bases, with 18 bases sitting between them. Germline values: CDR1 SGHAT, CDR2 FQNNGV. This CDR3 comprises 15 residues. The DNA for the CDR3 is TGTGCCAGCATTGGACAGCTCTCAGGGGCCGGGGAGCTGTTTTTT. This codes for CASIGQLSGAGELFF.

This chain links TRBV2 with TRBJ2-3; TRBD2 matches at 14 bases. Germline V gene sequence: CDR1 SNHLY, CDR2 FYNNEI. This CDR3 is built from 15 residues. Germline trimming cut 7 bases from V and 5 bases from J; bases unmatched to any gene: 5. The CDR3 bases are TGTGCCAGCACCCTGACTAGCGGGAGGGGAGATACGCAGTATTTT. Residues: CASTLTSGRGDTQYF.